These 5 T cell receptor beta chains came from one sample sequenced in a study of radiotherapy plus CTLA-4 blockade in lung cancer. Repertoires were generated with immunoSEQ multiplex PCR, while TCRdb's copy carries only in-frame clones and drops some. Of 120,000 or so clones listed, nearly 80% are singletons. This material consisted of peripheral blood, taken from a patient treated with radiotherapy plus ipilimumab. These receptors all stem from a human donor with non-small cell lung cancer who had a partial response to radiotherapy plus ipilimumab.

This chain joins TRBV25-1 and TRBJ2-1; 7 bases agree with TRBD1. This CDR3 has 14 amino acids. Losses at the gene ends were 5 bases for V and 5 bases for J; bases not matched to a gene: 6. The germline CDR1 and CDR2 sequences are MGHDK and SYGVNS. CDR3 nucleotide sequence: TGTGCCAGCAGTCAAGACAGGGCTCACAATGAGCAGTTCTTC. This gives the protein CASSQDRAHNEQFF. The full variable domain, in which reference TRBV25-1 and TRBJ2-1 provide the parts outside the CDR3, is EADIYQTPRYLVIGTGKKITLECSQTMGHDKMYWYQQDPGMELHLIHYSYGVNSTEKGDLSSESTVSRIRTEHFPLTLESARPSHTSQYLCASSQDRAHNEQFFGPGTRLTVL.

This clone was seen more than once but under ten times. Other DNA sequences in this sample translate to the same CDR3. CDR3 sequence (DNA): TGTGCCAGCAGTGCCCGACAGGGCCGGGACACTGAAGCTTTCTTT. It translates to CASSARQGRDTEAFF. V usage is TRBV6-5 and J usage is TRBJ1-1, with TRBD1 matching over 7 bases. Per germline, CDR1 MNHEY and CDR2 SVGAGI. The CDR3 has 15 residues. V was pared by 5 bases and J by 3 bases, with 9 bases of the junction left unmatched.

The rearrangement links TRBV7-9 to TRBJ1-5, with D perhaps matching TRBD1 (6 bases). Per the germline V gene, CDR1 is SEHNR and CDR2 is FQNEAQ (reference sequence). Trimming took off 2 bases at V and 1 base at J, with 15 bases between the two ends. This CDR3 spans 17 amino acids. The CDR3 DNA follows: TGTGCCAGCAGCTTACAATTTGGGGGGGCGAGCAATCAGCCCCAGCATTTT. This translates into CASSLQFGGASNQPQHF.

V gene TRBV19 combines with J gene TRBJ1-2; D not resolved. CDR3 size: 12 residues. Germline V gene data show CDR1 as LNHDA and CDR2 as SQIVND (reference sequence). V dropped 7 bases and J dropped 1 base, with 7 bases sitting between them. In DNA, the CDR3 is TGTGCCAGTAAACAGAGTAACTATGGCTACACCTTC. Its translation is CASKQSNYGYTF.

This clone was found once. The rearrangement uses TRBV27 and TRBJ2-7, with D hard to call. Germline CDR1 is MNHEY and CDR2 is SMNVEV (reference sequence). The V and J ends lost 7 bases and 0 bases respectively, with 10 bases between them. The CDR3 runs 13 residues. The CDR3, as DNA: TGTGCCAGCATAGAAAAGGACTCCTACGAGCAGTACGTC. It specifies CASIEKDSYEQYV.